This T cell receptor (beta chain) was sequenced during a study of shared clonotypes between healthy human individuals. Authors' processing steps: Junction-only immunoSEQ data arrived without quality scores, meaning filtering differed. Sequencing used immunoSEQ multiplex PCR; TCRdb keeps in-frame clones, though not all of them. V and J calls and clone size are as listed in that table; D and trimming were resolved from the DNA. The repertoire holds approximately 1,500,000 clones, with 95% to 99% as singletons. Worth noting for this clone: Antigen unknown.

General study points: Depth of sequencing was expected to influence donor clonotype sharing.

This CDR3 has 12 amino acids. CDR1 and CDR2 from the germline V gene are MNHNY and SVGAGI (reference sequence). Losses at the gene ends were 5 bases for V and 7 bases for J; bases not matched to a gene: 3. Material: naive CD4+ T cells sorted from blood. The subset: CD45RA+ positively selected. The clonotype was recovered from a man in his thirties or forties in good health. The gene calls are TRBV6-6 and TRBJ1-1; TRBD1 matches 8 bases. The CDR3 DNA sequence: TGTGCCAGCAGTCCGGGACAGGTTGAAGCTTTCTTT. This encodes CASSPGQVEAFF.